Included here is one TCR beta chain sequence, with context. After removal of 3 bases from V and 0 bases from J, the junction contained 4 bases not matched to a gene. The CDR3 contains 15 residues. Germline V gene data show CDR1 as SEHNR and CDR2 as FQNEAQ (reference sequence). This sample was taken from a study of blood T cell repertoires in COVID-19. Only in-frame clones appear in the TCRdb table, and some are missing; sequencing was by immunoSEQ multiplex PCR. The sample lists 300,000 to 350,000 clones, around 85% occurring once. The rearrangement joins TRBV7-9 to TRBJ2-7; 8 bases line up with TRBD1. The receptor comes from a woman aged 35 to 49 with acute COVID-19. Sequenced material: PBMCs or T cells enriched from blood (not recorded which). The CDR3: CASSFGQGDSYEQYF. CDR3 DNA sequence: TGTGCCAGCAGCTTTGGACAGGGAGACTCCTACGAGCAGTACTTC.